The 9 T cell receptor beta chains below were found in one sample sequenced in a study of blood T cells in healthy people across ages. A J-beta primer mix and a sample-barcoded 5' primer were used in a second PCR of roughly 7 to 12 cycles. In TCRdb, the 5' RACE reads were re-called with MiXCR into one record per CDR3 protein. This sample has around 1,800,000 distinct CDR3 sequences, with approximately 40% found just once. Sequenced: blood. All receptors come from a human donor in good health.

This clonotype has just a few counts. This sequence joins TRBV4-1 and TRBJ2-7, with D unresolved. This CDR3 spans 15 amino acids. Germline CDR1 reads MGHRA; CDR2 reads YSYEKL. Trimming stripped 6 bases from V and 0 bases from J, with 15 bases between. CDR3 amino acids: CASSVDFHPSYEQYF. The DNA for the CDR3 is TGCGCCAGCAGTGTCGATTTCCACCCCTCCTACGAGCAGTACTTC.

This clonotype showed up just a few times. The J gene is TRBJ2-3, the V gene TRBV7-9; 7 bases map to TRBD2. With 6 bases clipped from V and 0 bases from J, the junction kept 15 bases outside the gene matches. Germline CDR1 is SEHNR and CDR2 is FQNEAQ (reference sequence). The CDR3 sequence is 18 residues long. CDR3 protein: CASSRNGASGTSTDTQYF. The CDR3 bases are TGTGCCAGCAGTCGAAATGGGGCTAGCGGAACTAGCACAGATACGCAGTATTTT.

This clonotype was picked up a small number of times. The chain combines TRBV20-1 with TRBJ2-5; tentative D call: TRBD1 (5 bases). The CDR3 covers 14 residues. V shed 0 bases and J shed 5 bases, with 13 bases lying between them. Germline V CDR1 and CDR2: DFQATT, SNEGSKA (reference sequence). Here the CDR3 reads CSARDIGAGETQYF. CDR3 DNA sequence: TGCAGTGCTAGAGATATAGGGGCAGGGGAGACCCAGTACTTC.

This sequence joins TRBV7-2 and TRBJ2-1; D call uncertain. The V gene lost 3 bases and the J gene lost 6 bases, with 6 bases spanning the gap. The CDR3 loop spans 12 amino acids. Germline CDR1 and CDR2: SGHTA and FQGNSA. As DNA, the CDR3 is TGTGCCAGCAGCTTCTCATTCAATGAGCAGTTCTTC. This gives the protein CASSFSFNEQFF.

This clonotype turned up a few times. An end of the junction differs from the germline gene, which may be a read error. The chain uses TRBV7-8 and TRBJ1-2; perhaps TRBD1 as D (6 bases). The CDR3 runs 15 residues. Germline V lookup: CDR1 SGHVS, CDR2 FQNEAQ. CDR3 DNA: TGTGCCAGCAGCCGGACGACAGGAGCTAACTATGGCTGCACCTTC. Translating gives CASSRTTGANYGCTF.

V and J are TRBV27 and TRBJ2-7; 10 bases map to TRBD2. The CDR3 loop spans 15 amino acids. Germline lookup yields CDR1 MNHEY and CDR2 SMNVEV (reference sequence). Trimming took 5 bases from V and 4 from J; bases not matched to a gene: 8. The DNA of the CDR3 is TGTGCCAGCAGTCAAAGCGGGGGGGCGGTATACGAGCAGTACTTC. Translated: CASSQSGGAVYEQYF.

This clonotype turned up a few times. The junction does not match germline at one end; this may be a read error. V is TRBV20-1 and J is TRBJ2-3, with TRBD2 identical over 10 bases. Looked up from germline, CDR1 is DFQATT and CDR2 is SNEGSKA (reference sequence). This CDR3 contains 17 residues. CDR3 sequence: CSAREPSGGRSTDAQYF. The CDR3 nucleotides read TGCAGTGCTAGAGAGCCTAGCGGGGGCCGTAGCACAGATGCGCAGTATTTT.

The chain couples TRBV6-2 or TRBV6-3 to TRBJ2-7, with D maybe TRBD2 (6 bases). With 0 bases removed from V and 3 bases from J, the gap between germline ends came to 9 bases. CDR1 and CDR2 (germline): MNHEY, SVGEGT. The CDR3 is 14 amino acids. CDR3 region: CASSYSGGNYEQYF. The CDR3 DNA reads TGTGCCAGCAGTTACTCTGGGGGGAACTACGAGCAGTACTTC.

V and J are TRBV25-1 and TRBJ1-2, with D possibly matching TRBD1 (5 bases). Deletions cut 11 bases from V and 7 bases from J, with 17 bases between. The CDR3 extends over 12 amino acids. Germline V CDR1 and CDR2: MGHDK, SYGVNS. The CDR3 DNA is TGTGCCGGGGGGACCCCGGGTCTTGGCTACACCTTC. Translation: CAGGTPGLGYTF.